This entry lists 6 T cell receptor beta chains sequenced from one sample in a study of blood T cell repertoires in COVID-19. Measured with immunoSEQ multiplex PCR; TCRdb has only the in-frame clones, and not every one. The sample has 150,000 to 200,000 clones; 82% are singletons. What was sequenced was PBMCs or T cells enriched from blood (not recorded which). The receptors derive from a woman aged 55-70 years with acute COVID-19.

The chain joins TRBV4-3 to TRBJ2-5; D might be TRBD2 (5 bases). The CDR3 has 14 residues. Trimming shortened V by 0 bases and J by 4 bases, and 9 bases separated the two germline ends. Germline values: CDR1 LGHNA, CDR2 YSLEER. DNA of the CDR3: TGCGCCAGCAGCCAAGATCTCGGGATAGAGACCCAGTACTTC. It is translated as CASSQDLGIETQYF.

This clone was counted between two and nine times. The chain links TRBV11-2 to TRBJ2-2; D is unresolved. V gave up 2 bases and J gave up 4 bases, with 8 bases separating them. The CDR3 spans 14 residues. Per the germline V gene, CDR1 is SGHAT and CDR2 is FQNNGV. CDR3 loop: CASSLTRSTGELFF. In DNA form, the CDR3 reads TGTGCCAGCAGCTTAACAAGATCCACCGGGGAGCTGTTTTTT.

The chain links TRBV5-1 to TRBJ1-5, with 7 nucleotides matching TRBD1. Germline CDR1 and CDR2: SGHRS and YFSETQ. Trimming at V came to 2 bases and at J to 6 bases, leaving 2 bases not matched to a gene. The CDR3 loop spans 13 amino acids. Written as DNA, the CDR3 is TGCGCCAGCAGCTTCCAGGGGGGTCAGCCCCAGCATTTT. It codes for CASSFQGGQPQHF.

The rearrangement links TRBV24-1 to TRBJ1-3; no definite D call. CDR3 length: 15 residues. CDR1 and CDR2 from the germline V gene are KGHDR and SFDVKD. The V gene lost 9 bases and the J gene lost 2 bases, with 16 bases spanning the gap. This CDR3 reads CATRSSVDTGNTIYF. DNA for the CDR3: TGTGCCACCCGAAGTAGCGTAGATACTGGAAACACCATATATTTT.

This clone appeared a few times. The chain joins TRBV7-9 to TRBJ2-5, with a possible D match to TRBD1 (5 bases). This CDR3 comprises 13 residues. The V end lost 5 bases, the J end lost 2 bases, and 9 bases lay between the germline ends. Germline V gene sequence: CDR1 SEHNR, CDR2 FQNEAQ (reference sequence). The CDR3 sequence: CASSLRQQETQYF. The CDR3 coding sequence is TGTGCCAGCAGCCTACGACAGCAAGAGACCCAGTACTTC.

This clone was seen a handful of times. The V gene is TRBV6-5, the J gene TRBJ1-2; TRBD1 matches at 8 bases. In germline, CDR1 is MNHEY, CDR2 SVGAGI. Germline trimming cut 4 bases from V and 6 bases from J; bases unmatched to any gene: 4. This CDR3 has 13 amino acids. The CDR3 region has the DNA TGTGCCAGCAGTTTCCTGACAGGGGATGGCTACACCTTC. It yields the protein CASSFLTGDGYTF.